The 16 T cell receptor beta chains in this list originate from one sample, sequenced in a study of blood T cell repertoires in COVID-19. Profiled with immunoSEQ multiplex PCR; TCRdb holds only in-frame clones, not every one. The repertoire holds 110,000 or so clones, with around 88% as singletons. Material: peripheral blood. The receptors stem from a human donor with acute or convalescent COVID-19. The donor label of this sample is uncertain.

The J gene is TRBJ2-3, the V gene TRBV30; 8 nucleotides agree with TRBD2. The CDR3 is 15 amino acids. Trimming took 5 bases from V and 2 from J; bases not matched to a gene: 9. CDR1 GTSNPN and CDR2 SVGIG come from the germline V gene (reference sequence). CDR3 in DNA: TGTGCCTGGGGTTTTAGCGGGGAATCCACAGATACGCAGTATTTT. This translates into CAWGFSGESTDTQYF.

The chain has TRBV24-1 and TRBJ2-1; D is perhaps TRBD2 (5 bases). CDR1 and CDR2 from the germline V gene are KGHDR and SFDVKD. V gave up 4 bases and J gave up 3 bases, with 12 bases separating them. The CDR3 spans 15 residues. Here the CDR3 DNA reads TGTGCCACCAGTGAACACGGGGTTAACTACAATGAGCAGTTCTTC. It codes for CATSEHGVNYNEQFF.

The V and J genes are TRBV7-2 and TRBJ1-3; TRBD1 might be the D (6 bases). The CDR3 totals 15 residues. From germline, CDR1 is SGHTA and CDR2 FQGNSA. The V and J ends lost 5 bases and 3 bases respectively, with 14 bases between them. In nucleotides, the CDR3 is TGTGCCAGCAGCCTAAGTAGGGGGGGTGGAAACACCATATATTTT. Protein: CASSLSRGGGNTIYF.

The CDR3 loop reads CASSLVTSPPLANEQFF. The DNA for the CDR3 is TGTGCCAGCAGCTTGGTGACTAGTCCCCCCCTAGCTAATGAGCAGTTCTTC. This chain uses TRBV5-8 with TRBJ2-1, with a tentative D call TRBD2 (6 bases). V was pared by 0 bases and J by 7 bases, with 20 bases between. CDR3 length: 17 residues. Germline CDR1 reads SGHTS; CDR2 reads YDEGEE.

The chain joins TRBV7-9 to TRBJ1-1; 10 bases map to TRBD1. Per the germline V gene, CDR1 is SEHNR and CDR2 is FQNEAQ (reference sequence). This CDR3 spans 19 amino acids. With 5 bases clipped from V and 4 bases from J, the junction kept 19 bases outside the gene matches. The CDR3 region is CASSNYHFGTGEGITEAFF. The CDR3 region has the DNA TGTGCCAGCAGCAACTACCATTTTGGGACAGGGGAAGGGATCACTGAAGCTTTCTTT.

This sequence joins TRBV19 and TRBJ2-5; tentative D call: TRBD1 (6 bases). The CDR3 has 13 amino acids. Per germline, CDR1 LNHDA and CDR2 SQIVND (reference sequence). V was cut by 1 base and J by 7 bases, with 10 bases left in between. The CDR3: CASSIGQAGTQYF. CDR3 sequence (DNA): TGTGCCAGTAGTATAGGACAGGCAGGGACCCAGTACTTC.

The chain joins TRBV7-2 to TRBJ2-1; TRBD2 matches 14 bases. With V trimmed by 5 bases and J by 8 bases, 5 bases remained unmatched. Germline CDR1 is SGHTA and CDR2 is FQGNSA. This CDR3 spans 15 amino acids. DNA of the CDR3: TGTGCCAGCAGCCGGACTAGCGGGAGGTTGTATGAGCAGTTCTTC. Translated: CASSRTSGRLYEQFF.

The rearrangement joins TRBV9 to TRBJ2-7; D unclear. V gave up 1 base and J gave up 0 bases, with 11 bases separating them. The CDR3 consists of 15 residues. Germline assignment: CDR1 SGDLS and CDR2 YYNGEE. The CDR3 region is CASSVMAGSSYEQYF. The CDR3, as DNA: TGTGCCAGCAGCGTAATGGCAGGATCCTCCTACGAGCAGTACTTC.

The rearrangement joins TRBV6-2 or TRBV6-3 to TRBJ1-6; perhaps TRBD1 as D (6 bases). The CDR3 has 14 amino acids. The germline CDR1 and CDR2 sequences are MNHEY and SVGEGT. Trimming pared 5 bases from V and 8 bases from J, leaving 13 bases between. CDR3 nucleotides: TGTGCCAGCAGTCGAGGGGGTAATGATTCACCCCTCCACTTT. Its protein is CASSRGGNDSPLHF.

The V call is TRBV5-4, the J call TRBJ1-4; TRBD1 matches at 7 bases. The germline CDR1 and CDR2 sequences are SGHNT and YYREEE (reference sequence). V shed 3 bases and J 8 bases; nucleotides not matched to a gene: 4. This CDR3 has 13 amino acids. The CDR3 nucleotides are TGTGCCAGCAGCTACACAGGGGAAGAAAAACTGTTTTTT. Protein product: CASSYTGEEKLFF.

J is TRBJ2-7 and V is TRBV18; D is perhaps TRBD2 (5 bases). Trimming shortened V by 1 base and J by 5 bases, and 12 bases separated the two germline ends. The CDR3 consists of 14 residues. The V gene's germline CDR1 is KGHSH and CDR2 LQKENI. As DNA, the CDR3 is TGTGCCAGCTCACCACAGGCGGGCCTGGACGAGCAGTACTTC. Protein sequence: CASSPQAGLDEQYF.

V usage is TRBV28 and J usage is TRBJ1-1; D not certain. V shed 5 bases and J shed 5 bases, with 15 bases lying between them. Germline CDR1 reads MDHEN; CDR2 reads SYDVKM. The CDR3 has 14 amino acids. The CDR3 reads CASSGGPGRTEAFF. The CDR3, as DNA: TGTGCCAGCAGTGGCGGCCCGGGGAGGACTGAAGCTTTCTTT.

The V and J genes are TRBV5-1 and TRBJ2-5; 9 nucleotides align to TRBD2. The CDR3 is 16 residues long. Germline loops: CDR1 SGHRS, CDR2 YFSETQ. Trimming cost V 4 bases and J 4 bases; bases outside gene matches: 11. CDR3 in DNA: TGCGCCAGCAGCCGGGGGATAGCGGGAGCGGGAGAGACCCAGTACTTC. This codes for CASSRGIAGAGETQYF.

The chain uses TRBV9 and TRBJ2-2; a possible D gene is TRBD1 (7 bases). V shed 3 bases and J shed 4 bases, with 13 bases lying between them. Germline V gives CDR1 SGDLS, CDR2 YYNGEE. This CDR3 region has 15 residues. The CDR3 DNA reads TGTGCCAGCAGCGCCAGGGGGGCGGGCACCGGGGAGCTGTTTTTT. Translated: CASSARGAGTGELFF.

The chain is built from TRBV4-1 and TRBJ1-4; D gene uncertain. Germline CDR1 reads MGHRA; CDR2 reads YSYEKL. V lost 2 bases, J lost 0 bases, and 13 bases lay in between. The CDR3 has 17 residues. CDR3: CASSQSGSRATNEKLFF. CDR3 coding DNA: TGCGCCAGCAGCCAATCCGGGTCCCGAGCAACTAATGAAAAACTGTTTTTT.

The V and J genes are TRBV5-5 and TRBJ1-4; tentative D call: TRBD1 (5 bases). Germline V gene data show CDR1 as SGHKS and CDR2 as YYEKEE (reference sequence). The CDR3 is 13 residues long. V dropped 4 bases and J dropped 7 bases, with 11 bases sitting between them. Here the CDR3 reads CASSRRGVEKLFF. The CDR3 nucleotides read TGTGCCAGCAGCAGAAGGGGTGTTGAAAAACTGTTTTTT.